This TCR beta chain was sequenced during a study of beta chain features in type 1 diabetes (dated by TCRdb to the late 2010s). In the study overall: Mean age, gender distribution, total cell number and subset yield were not different between patients and healthy donors. In the study, TCRB repertoires of sorted circulating CD4+ T cell subsets from recently diagnosed type 1 diabetes patients were compared with those of matched healthy donors. A total of 90 million to 140 million sorted cells were examined across all samples, and RNA yield correlated strongly with the number of cells per subset. Regulatory and stem cell-like memory subsets were obtained from only 8 patients and roughly 8 healthy donors, while naive and central memory subsets were obtained from all 30 or so donors.

The entire amount of isolated RNA was reverse transcribed using the High Capacity cDNA Reverse Transcription Kit, so the sequenced TCRB transcripts were expressed ones. Naive, central memory and regulatory T cell samples underwent deep immunoSEQ sequencing, averaging about 3.5 million total reads per sample. Sorted cells were lysed in RLT buffer and RNA was extracted with DNase-treated RNeasy Micro or Mini kits, depending on cell number. Each cell subset was processed separately to prevent cross-contamination, with patient and healthy donor samples processed together. The immunoSEQ multiplex PCR was used to amplify TCRB sequences from cDNA, generating 87-bp fragments that spanned the CDR3 region. Sequencing of the amplicons was done on the Illumina HiSeq platform. The source study handled its data this way. PCR bias was computationally corrected using synthetic template baselines, reads within Hamming distance 2 were collapsed, and singletons that could not be merged were discarded. By aligning reads against IMGT, V, D and J genes, CDR3 length, and insertions or deletions at six rearrangement sites were assigned. Within each subset, clonotype counts were normalized to the number of sorted cells before true diversity and Gini coefficients were calculated with the tcR R package. The overlap coefficient, calculated on TCRB nucleotide sequences, was used to measure repertoire sharing. As a proxy for the pre-selection repertoire, out-of-frame TCRB sequences from naive cells were analyzed. TCRdb retrieved this table from immuneACCESS and kept in-frame rearrangements only. Not all clones are present; in checked studies, unresolved V genes account for under half, and no reason is known for the remainder. V and J calls and clone size are as listed in that table; D and trimming were resolved from the DNA. A total of around 500,000 clones appear in this sample, approximately 30% of them only once. Of the sample, more than 0.055% falls within the top ten clones.

This clone was counted only a few times. No antigen is known for it. No base qualities exist here, and no much larger clone lies one base off it. Each donor gave one peripheral blood draw, averaging approximately 120 mL, which was collected into heparinised tubes. A BD FACSAria II and a panel including CD45RO, CCR7, CD25, CD127, CD95 and CD27 were used to sort naive, central memory, regulatory and stem cell-like memory CD4+ T cells. A purity above 98% was achieved for all sorted populations. PBMCs were isolated right away by Lymphoprep density gradient centrifugation and were stained directly, without culture. So that batch effects would be minimized, each experiment stained and sorted samples in pairs, pairing one healthy donor with one patient. Points the paper makes about the study in general: A moderate but significant shortening of TCRB CDR3 length was observed in type 1 diabetes patients in all four CD4+ subsets. At VDJ recombination sites, type 1 diabetes patients had fewer insertions and more deleted nucleotides, which implies abnormalities in thymic rearrangement. Shorter templates might have been favored by PCR, but patient and control samples were amplified and corrected together, so both groups would have been affected equally by any skew. Only small numbers of individuals were included in the HLA sub-analyses, which left unresolved whether HLA type had any influence on TCRB rearrangement. The naive, central memory and regulatory TCRB repertoires appeared to resemble one another more closely among patients than among healthy donors. Because cDNA was sequenced instead of genomic DNA, highly expressing activated cells could be over-represented, though the groups showed no difference in activation or CD3 levels.

CDR1 SGHNT and CDR2 YYREEE were looked up in the germline V gene (reference sequence). The junction shows trimming of 4 bases on V and 0 bases on J, plus 20 bases between the germline ends. The CDR3, from cysteine to phenylalanine, totals 19 residues. Only the CDR3 part of the read is kept: 57 bases, read in frame from the first base. The clonotype originates from a man younger than 35 in good health. The chain joins TRBV5-4 to TRBJ2-6, with the D gene not clear enough to name. Material: naive CD4+ T cells from blood. Read against the paper, the sample's cell subset or site label means: true naive CD4+ T cells. The bases read TGTGCCAGCAGCCTTACATTTGGCGTGACCTTCTCTGGGGCCAACGTCCTGACTTTC. Translated, this gives CASSLTFGVTFSGANVLTF.